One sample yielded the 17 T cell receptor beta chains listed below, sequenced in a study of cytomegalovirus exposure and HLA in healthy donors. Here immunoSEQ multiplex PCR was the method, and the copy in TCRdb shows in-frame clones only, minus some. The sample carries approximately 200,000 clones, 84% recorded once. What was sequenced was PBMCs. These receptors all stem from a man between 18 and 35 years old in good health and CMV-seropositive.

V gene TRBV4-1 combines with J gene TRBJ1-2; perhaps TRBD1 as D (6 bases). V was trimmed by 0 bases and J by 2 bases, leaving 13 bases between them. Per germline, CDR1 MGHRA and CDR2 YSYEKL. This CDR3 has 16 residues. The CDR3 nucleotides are TGCGCCAGCAGCCAAGAAGATGGGGGACAAAACTATGGCTACACCTTC. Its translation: CASSQEDGGQNYGYTF.

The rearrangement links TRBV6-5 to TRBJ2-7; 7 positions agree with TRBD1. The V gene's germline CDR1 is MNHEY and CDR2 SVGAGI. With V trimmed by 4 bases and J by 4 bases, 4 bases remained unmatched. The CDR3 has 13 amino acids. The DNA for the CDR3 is TGTGCCAGCAGTTTTTCCAGGGGGTACGAGCAGTACTTC. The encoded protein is CASSFSRGYEQYF.

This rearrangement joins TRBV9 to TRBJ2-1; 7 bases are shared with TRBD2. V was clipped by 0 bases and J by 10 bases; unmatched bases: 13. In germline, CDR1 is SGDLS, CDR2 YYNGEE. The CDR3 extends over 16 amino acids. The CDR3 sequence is CASSVASGGPPGEQFF. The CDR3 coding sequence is TGTGCCAGCAGCGTAGCGTCGGGAGGTCCCCCCGGGGAGCAGTTCTTC.

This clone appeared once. The DNA of the CDR3 is TGTGCCAGCAGTCCCCTAACAGGGGGATGGGGGAACACTGAAGCTTTCTTT. This sequence encodes CASSPLTGGWGNTEAFF. V gene TRBV27 combines with J gene TRBJ1-1; 8 nucleotides line up with TRBD1. The germline V gene encodes CDR1 MNHEY and CDR2 SMNVEV (reference sequence). V trimming: 5 bases; J trimming: 1 base; junction bases outside the gene matches: 12. The CDR3 consists of 17 residues.

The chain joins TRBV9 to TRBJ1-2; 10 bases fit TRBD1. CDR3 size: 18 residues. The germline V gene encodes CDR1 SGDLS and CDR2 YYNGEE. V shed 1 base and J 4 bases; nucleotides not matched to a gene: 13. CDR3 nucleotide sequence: TGTGCCAGCAGCGTAACCCGGGACAGGGGCACGTCTGGCTATGGCTACACCTTC. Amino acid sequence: CASSVTRDRGTSGYGYTF. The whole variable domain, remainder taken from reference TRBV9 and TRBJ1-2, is DSGVTQTPKHLITATGQRVTLRCSPRSGDLSVYWYQQSLDQGLQFLIQYYNGEERAKGNILERFSAQQFPDLHSELNLSSLELGDSALYFCASSVTRDRGTSGYGYTFGSGTRLTVV.

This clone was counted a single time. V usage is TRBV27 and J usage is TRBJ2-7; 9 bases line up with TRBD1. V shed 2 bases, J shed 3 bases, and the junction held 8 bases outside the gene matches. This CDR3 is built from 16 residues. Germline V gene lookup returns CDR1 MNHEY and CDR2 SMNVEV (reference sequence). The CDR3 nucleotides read TGTGCCAGCAGTTTAGGGGGGACAGGGCGTATCTACGAGCAGTACTTC. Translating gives CASSLGGTGRIYEQYF.

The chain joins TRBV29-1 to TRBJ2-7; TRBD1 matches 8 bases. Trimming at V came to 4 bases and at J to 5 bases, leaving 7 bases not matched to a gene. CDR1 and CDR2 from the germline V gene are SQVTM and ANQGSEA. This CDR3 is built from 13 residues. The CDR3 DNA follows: TGCAGCGTTGCTGGGACAGGCTTGCACGAGCAGTACTTC. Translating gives CSVAGTGLHEQYF.

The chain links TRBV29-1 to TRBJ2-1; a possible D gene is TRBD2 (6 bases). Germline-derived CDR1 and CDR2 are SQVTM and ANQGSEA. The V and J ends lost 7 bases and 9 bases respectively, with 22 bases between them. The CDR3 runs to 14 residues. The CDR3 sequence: CSASGLPERPEQFF. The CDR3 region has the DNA TGCAGCGCCTCCGGACTACCCGAGCGCCCTGAGCAGTTCTTC.

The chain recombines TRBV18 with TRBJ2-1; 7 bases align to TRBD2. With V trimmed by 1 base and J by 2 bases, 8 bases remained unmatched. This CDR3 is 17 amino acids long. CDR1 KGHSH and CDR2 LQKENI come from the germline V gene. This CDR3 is CASSPRGGGGPYNEQFF. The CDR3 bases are TGTGCCAGCTCACCACGGGGCGGGGGAGGGCCCTACAATGAGCAGTTCTTC.

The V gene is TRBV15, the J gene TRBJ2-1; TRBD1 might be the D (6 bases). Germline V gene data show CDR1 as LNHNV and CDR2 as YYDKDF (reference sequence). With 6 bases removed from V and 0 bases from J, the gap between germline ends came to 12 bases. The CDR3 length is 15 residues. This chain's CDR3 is CATRVRDISYNEQFF. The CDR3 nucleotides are TGTGCCACCAGAGTCCGGGACATCTCCTACAATGAGCAGTTCTTC.

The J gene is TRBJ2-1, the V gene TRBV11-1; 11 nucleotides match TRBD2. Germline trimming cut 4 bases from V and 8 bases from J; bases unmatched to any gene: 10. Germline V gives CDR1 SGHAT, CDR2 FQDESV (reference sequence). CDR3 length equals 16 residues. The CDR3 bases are TGTGCCAGCAGCTATACCACCGGGACTAGCGGTCATGAGCAGTTCTTC. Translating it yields CASSYTTGTSGHEQFF.

The CDR3 sequence is CSVLKGAGTGNTIYF. CDR3 nucleotide sequence: TGCAGCGTTCTTAAAGGGGCAGGGACTGGAAACACCATATATTTT. The V gene is TRBV29-1, the J gene TRBJ1-3, with D possibly TRBD1 on 5 matching bases. Germline values: CDR1 SQVTM, CDR2 ANQGSEA. Between the trimmed V and J ends, which lost 5 bases and 2 bases, there was a span of 16 bases. This CDR3 spans 15 amino acids.

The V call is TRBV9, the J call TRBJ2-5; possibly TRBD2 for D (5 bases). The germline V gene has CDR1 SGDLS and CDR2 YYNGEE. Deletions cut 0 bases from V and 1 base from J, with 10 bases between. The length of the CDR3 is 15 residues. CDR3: CASSVEWGAQETQYF. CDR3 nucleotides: TGTGCCAGCAGCGTAGAATGGGGAGCCCAAGAGACCCAGTACTTC.

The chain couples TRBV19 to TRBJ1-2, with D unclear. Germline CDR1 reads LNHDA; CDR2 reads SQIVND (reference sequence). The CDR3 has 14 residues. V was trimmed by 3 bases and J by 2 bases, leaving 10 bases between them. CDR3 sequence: CASSIGPQNYGYTF. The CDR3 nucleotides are TGTGCCAGTAGTATCGGTCCACAGAACTATGGCTACACCTTC.

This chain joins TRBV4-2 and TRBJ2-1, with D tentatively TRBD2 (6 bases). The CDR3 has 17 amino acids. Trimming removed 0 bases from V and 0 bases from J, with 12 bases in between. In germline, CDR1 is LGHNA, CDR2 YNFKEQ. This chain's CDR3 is CASSQDQPGSSYNEQFF. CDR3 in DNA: TGTGCCAGCAGCCAAGATCAGCCCGGGAGCTCCTACAATGAGCAGTTCTTC.

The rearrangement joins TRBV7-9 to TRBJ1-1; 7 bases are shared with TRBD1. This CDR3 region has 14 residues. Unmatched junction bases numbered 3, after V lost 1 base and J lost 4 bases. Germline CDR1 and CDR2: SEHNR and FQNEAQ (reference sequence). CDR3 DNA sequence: TGTGCCAGCAGCTTAGGAGGGGGCGGCACTGAAGCTTTCTTT. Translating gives CASSLGGGGTEAFF.

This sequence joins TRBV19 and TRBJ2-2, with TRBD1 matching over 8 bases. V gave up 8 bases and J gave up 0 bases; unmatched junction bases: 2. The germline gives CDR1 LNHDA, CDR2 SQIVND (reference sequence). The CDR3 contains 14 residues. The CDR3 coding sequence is TGTGCCAGTCACAGGGGGGCGAACACCGGGGAGCTGTTTTTT. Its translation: CASHRGANTGELFF.